The 12 T cell receptor beta chains below come from one sample, sequenced in a study of cytomegalovirus exposure and HLA in healthy donors. This PCR relied on a set of 60 Vbeta primers and 13 Jbeta primers. Generated by immunoSEQ multiplex PCR, the TCRdb table keeps only in-frame clones and is missing some. The profile shows approximately 150,000 clones, 75% to 90% of them singletons. Source material: PBMCs. These receptors originate from a woman in her 30s in good health and CMV-seronegative.

This chain uses TRBV21-1 with TRBJ2-5; the table's D gene call, TRBD1, was not cross checked with the DNA. TRBV21-1 is deemed a pseudogene. This CDR3 contains 15 residues. CDR3 in amino acids: CASSAPHRALETQYF. CDR3 nucleotide sequence: TGTGCCAGCAGCGCACCCCACAGGGCCTTGGAGACCCAGTACTTC.

This clone was detected only once. This chain links TRBV6-6 with TRBJ2-5, with D tentatively TRBD1 (5 bases). V shed 8 bases and J shed 4 bases, with 23 bases lying between them. This CDR3 is 16 amino acids long. Germline CDR1 and CDR2: MNHNY and SVGAGI (reference sequence). As DNA, the CDR3 is TGTGCCAGCCACCCTCGCCAGGACCGCCAGGGAGAGACCCAGTACTTC. Protein product: CASHPRQDRQGETQYF.

This clone was seen more than once but under ten times. The chain links TRBV6-1 to TRBJ1-5, with unresolved D. V was clipped by 6 bases and J by 0 bases, with 12 bases between them. CDR1 and CDR2 (germline): MNHNS, SASEGT. CDR3 size: 15 residues. The CDR3 coding sequence is TGTGCCAGCAGGCCCAGGTCAAATAGCAATCAGCCCCAGCATTTT. This codes for CASRPRSNSNQPQHF.

The chain uses TRBV2 and TRBJ1-2; D not resolved. V was pared by 7 bases and J by 2 bases, with 20 bases between. The length of the CDR3 is 16 residues. Germline CDR1 is SNHLY and CDR2 is FYNNEI. The DNA for the CDR3 is TGTGCCAGCATGAGCGGTACCGGTTTGACGAACTATGGCTACACCTTC. This codes for CASMSGTGLTNYGYTF. Complete variable domain (other parts from reference TRBV2 and TRBJ1-2): EPEVTQTPSHQVTQMGQEVILRCVPISNHLYFYWYRQILGQKVEFLVSFYNNEISEKSEIFDDQFSVERPDGSNFTLKIRSTKLEDSAMYFCASMSGTGLTNYGYTFGSGTRLTVV.

The V call is TRBV7-6, the J call TRBJ1-4, with D perhaps matching TRBD1 (6 bases). The V and J ends lost 0 bases and 4 bases respectively, with 9 bases between them. The length of the CDR3 is 15 residues. Per the germline V gene, CDR1 is SGHVS and CDR2 is FNYEAQ. The CDR3 reads CASSLAGRGNEKLFF. CDR3 sequence (DNA): TGTGCCAGCAGCTTAGCAGGCAGGGGTAATGAAAAACTGTTTTTT.

This clone was seen a single time. The J gene is TRBJ2-7, the V gene TRBV4-2; D is uncertain. Germline lookup yields CDR1 LGHNA and CDR2 YNFKEQ. The CDR3 is made up of 13 amino acids. Trimming removed 0 bases at V and 5 bases at J, with 8 bases between. Written as DNA, the CDR3 is TGTGCCAGCAGCCAAGATCTGCAGGACGAGCAGTACTTC. Amino acids: CASSQDLQDEQYF.

The gene calls are TRBV5-1 and TRBJ1-1, with D possibly TRBD1 on 5 matching bases. CDR1 is SGHRS, CDR2 YFSETQ, per germline. The CDR3 has 13 residues. Between the trimmed V and J ends, which lost 1 base and 4 bases, there was a span of 8 bases. CDR3 sequence (DNA): TGCGCCAGCAGCTTGAGCGGGGGCACTGAAGCTTTCTTT. Translated: CASSLSGGTEAFF.

V is TRBV7-2 and J is TRBJ1-2; D perhaps matches TRBD1 (5 bases). The CDR3 consists of 14 residues. The germline CDR1 and CDR2 sequences are SGHTA and FQGNSA. The V end lost 1 base, the J end lost 5 bases, and 11 bases lay between the germline ends. The CDR3: CASSLGQTLYGYTF. The CDR3 DNA sequence: TGTGCCAGCAGCTTAGGACAGACTCTATATGGCTACACCTTC.

This chain connects TRBV6-5 to TRBJ1-2, with D possibly TRBD1 on 5 matching bases. Trimming took 0 bases from V and 5 from J, leaving 13 bases between them. Looked up from germline, CDR1 is MNHEY and CDR2 is SVGAGI. The CDR3 is made up of 15 amino acids. CDR3 sequence (DNA): TGTGCCAGCAGTTACTCGGGAAAGGGACTTTATGGCTACACCTTC. As protein: CASSYSGKGLYGYTF.

The chain has TRBV19 and TRBJ1-4; 10 bases are shared with TRBD1. CDR3 length equals 15 residues. V dropped 6 bases and J dropped 8; count of bases not matched to a gene: 9. Germline-derived CDR1 and CDR2 are LNHDA and SQIVND (reference sequence). The CDR3 region has the DNA TGTGCCAGTAGCAAGGGGACAGGGGAGAACGAAAAACTGTTTTTT. Translated, it gives CASSKGTGENEKLFF. Filled out from reference TRBV19 and TRBJ1-4, the complete variable domain reads DGGITQSPKYLFRKEGQNVTLSCEQNLNHDAMYWYRQDPGQGLRLIYYSQIVNDFQKGDIAEGYSVSREKKESFPLTVTSAQKNPTAFYLCASSKGTGENEKLFFGSGTQLSVL.

J is TRBJ1-1 and V is TRBV30, with 7 nucleotides matching TRBD1. Germline V gene lookup returns CDR1 GTSNPN and CDR2 SVGIG (reference sequence). The CDR3 length is 15 residues. The V gene end was trimmed by 2 bases and the J gene end by 4 bases; junction bases not matched to a gene: 10. As DNA, the CDR3 is TGTGCCTGGAGTCCGGGCGGGGACAGAGGCACTGAAGCTTTCTTT. This sequence encodes CAWSPGGDRGTEAFF.

This chain joins TRBV2 and TRBJ2-5; TRBD2 aligns across 11 bases. The ends lost 4 bases at V and 1 base at J; junction bases unmatched: 5. The CDR3 runs 16 residues. Germline values: CDR1 SNHLY, CDR2 FYNNEI. CDR3 bases: TGTGCCAGCAGTGGGTCTCTAGCGGGGGGCCAAGAGACCCAGTACTTC. Encoded protein: CASSGSLAGGQETQYF.